In its sample, the clone carrying this T cell receptor (beta chain) was seen a few times. This specimen comes from a study of T cells in Graves' hyperthyroidism and ophthalmopathy. RNA transcripts gave rise to amplified TCR beta CDR3 regions. The study used the HTBI primer set for a first-round RT-PCR of the TCR CDR3. TCRdb called the multiplex PCR reads again in MiXCR, with one record for every CDR3 protein. Among a few hundred thousand distinct CDR3 sequences listed, roughly a fifth were seen once. CDR3 size: 14 residues. V was clipped by 9 bases and J by 1 base, with 15 bases between them. CDR1 is WSHSY, CDR2 SAAADI, per germline.

The source material was blood. The rearrangement joins TRBV10-2 to TRBJ1-1; D may be TRBD1 (5 bases). The clonotype originates from a man over 45 with Graves' ophthalmopathy. The CDR3 DNA reads TGCGCCAGTTCTTTAGGGGAGGGGAACACTGAAGCTTTCTTT. Protein product: CASSLGEGNTEAFF.